This TCR beta chain was sequenced during a study of OX40 agonist ivuxolimab in advanced cancers. Study-level background: Patients received the agonistic anti-OX40 (CD134) antibody ivuxolimab.

Repertoires were generated with immunoSEQ multiplex PCR, while TCRdb's copy carries only in-frame clones and drops some. The sample shows 60,000 or so clones, roughly 82% of them seen only once. This CDR3 is built from 14 residues. V shed 1 base and J shed 5 bases, with 11 bases lying between them. Germline V gene sequence: CDR1 LNHDA, CDR2 SQIVND (reference sequence). The receptor comes from an adult with an advanced solid tumor such as melanoma, head and neck, liver or kidney cancer. The V and J genes are TRBV19 and TRBJ2-5; D is undetermined. Sequencing was performed on CD4+ or CD8+ T cells sorted from blood, taken in a trial of the OX40 agonist ivuxolimab. The CDR3 here is CASSIGPGAETQYF. For the CDR3, the DNA is TGTGCCAGTAGTATAGGCCCAGGAGCGGAGACCCAGTACTTC.